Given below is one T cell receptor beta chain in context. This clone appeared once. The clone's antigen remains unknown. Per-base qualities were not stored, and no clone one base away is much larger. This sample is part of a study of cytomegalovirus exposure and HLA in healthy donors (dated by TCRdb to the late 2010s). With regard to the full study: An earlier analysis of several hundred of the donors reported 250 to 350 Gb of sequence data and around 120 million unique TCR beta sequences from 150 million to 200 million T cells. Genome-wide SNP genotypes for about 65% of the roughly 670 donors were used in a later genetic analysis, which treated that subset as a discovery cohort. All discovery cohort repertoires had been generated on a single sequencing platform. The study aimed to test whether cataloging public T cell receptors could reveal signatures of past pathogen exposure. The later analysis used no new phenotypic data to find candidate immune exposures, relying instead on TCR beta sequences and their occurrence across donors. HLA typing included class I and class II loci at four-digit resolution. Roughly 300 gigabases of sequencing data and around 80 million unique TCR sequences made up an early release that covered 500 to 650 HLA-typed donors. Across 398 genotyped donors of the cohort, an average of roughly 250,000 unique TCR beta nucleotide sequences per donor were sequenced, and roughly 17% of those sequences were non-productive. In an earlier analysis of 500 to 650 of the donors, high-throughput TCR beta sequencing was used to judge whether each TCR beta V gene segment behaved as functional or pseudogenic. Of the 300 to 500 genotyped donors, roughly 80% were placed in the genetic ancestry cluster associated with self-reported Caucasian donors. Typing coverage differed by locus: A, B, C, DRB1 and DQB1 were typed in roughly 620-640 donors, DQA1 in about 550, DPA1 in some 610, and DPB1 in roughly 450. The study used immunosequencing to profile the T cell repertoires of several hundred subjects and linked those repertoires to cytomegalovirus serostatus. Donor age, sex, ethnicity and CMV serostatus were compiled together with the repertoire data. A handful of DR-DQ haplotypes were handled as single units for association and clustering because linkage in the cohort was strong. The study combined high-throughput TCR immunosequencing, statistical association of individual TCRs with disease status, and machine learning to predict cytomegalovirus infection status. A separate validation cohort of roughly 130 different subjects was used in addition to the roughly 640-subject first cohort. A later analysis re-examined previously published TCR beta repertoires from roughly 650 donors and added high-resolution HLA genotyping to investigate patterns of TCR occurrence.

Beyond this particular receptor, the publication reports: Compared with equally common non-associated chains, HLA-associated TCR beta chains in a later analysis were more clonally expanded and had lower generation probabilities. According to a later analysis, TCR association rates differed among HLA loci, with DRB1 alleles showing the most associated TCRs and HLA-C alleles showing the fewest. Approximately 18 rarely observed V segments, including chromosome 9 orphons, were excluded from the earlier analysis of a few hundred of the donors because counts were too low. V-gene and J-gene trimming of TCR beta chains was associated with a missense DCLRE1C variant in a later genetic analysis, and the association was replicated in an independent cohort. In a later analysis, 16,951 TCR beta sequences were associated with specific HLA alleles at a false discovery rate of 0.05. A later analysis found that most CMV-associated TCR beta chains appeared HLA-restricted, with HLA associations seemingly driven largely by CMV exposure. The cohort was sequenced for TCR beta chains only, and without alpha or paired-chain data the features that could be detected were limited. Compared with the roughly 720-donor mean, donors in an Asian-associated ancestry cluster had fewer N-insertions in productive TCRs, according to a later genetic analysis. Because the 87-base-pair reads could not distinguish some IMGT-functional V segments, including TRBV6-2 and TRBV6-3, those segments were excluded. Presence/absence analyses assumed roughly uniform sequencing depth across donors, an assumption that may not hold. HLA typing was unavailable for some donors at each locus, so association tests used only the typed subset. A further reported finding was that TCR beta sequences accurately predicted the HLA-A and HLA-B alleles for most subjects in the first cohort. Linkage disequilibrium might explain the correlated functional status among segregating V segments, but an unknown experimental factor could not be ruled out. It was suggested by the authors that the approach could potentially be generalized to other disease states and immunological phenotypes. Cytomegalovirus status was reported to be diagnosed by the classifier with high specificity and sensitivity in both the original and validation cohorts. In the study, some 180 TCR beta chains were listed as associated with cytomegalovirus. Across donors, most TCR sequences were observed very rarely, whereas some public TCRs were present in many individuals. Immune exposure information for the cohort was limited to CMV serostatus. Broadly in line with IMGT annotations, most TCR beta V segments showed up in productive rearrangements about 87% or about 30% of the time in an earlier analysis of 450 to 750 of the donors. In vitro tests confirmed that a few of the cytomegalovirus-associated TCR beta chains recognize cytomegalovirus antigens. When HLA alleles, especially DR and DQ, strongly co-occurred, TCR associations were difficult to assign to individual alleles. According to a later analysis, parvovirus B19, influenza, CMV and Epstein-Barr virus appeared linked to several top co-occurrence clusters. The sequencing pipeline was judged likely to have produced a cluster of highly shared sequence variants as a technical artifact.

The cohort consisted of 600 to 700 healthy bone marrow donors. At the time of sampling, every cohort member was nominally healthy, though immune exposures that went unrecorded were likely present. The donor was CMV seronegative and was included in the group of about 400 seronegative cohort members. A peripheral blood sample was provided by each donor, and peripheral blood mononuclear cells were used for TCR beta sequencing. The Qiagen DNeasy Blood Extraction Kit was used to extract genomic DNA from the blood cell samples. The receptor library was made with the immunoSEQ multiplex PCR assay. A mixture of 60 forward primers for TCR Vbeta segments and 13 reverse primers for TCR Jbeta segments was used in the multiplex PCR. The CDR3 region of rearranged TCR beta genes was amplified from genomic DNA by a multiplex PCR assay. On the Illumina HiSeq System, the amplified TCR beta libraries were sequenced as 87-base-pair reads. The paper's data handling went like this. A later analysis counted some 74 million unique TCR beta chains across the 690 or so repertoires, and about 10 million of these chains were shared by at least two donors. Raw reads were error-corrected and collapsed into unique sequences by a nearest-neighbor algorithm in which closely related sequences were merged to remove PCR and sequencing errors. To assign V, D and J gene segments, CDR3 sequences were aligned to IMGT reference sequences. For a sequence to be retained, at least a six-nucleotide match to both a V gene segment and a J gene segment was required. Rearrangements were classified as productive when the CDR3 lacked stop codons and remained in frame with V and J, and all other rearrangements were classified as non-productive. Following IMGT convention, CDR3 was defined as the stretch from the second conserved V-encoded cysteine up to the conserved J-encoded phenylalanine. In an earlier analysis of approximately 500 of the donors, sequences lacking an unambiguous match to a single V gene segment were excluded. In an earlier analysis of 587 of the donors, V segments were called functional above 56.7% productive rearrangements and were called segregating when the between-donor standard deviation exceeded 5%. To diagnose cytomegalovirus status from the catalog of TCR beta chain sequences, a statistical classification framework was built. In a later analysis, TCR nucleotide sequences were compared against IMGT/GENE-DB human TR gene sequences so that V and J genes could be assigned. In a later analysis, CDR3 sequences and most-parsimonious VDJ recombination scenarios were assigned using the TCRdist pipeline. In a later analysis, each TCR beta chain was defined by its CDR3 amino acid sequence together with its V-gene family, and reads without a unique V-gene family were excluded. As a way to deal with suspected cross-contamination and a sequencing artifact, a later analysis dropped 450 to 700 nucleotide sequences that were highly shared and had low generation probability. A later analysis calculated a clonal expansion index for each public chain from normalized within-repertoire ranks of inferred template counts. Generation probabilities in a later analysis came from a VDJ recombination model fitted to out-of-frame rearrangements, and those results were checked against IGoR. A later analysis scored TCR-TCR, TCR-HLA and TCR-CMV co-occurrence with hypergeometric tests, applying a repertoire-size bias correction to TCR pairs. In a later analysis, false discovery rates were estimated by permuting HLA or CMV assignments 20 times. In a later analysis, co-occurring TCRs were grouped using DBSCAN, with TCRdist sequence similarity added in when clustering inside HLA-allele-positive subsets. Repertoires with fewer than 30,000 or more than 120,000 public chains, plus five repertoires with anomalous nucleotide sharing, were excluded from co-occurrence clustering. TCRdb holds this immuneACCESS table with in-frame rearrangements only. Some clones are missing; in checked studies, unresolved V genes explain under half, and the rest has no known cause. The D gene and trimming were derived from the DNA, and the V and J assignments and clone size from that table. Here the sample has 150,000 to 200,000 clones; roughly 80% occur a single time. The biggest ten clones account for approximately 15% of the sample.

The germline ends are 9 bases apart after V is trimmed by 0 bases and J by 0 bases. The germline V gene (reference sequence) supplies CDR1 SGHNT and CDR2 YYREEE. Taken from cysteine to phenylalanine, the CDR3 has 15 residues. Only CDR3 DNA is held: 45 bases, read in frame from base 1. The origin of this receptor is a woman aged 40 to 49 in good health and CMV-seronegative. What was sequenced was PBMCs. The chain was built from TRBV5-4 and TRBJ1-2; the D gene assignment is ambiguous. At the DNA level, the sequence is TGTGCCAGCAGCTTGGCCAGGCTCGCTAACTATGGCTACACCTTC. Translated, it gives CASSLARLANYGYTF.